A selection of T cell receptor beta chains follows, all from one sample in a study of cytomegalovirus exposure and HLA in healthy donors. Here immunoSEQ multiplex PCR was the method, and the copy in TCRdb shows in-frame clones only, minus some. The sample has 140,000 to 150,000 clones, roughly 71% seen once. The sample comprised PBMCs. The source is a man aged 30 to 45 in good health and CMV-seronegative. Both conserved end residues are part of each CDR3. A D gene is named only where the DNA matches it firmly. The size field is filled for only some rows; it gives once, few, many or a size class.

>few|NA|TRBV14|TRBJ1-1
CAILSRGKPFF
TGTGCCATTCTATCCCGGGGGAAACCTTTCTTT
>NA|TRBD2|TRBV5-1|TRBJ2-4
CASSQTSGAKNIQYF
TGCGCCAGCAGTCAAACTAGCGGAGCCAAAAACATTCAGTACTTC
>NA|TRBD1|TRBV7-8|TRBJ1-1
CASSRQGVNTEAFF
TGTGCCAGCAGCAGACAGGGGGTGAACACTGAAGCTTTCTTT
>NA|TRBD2|TRBV18|TRBJ2-3
CASSRAGVTDTQYF
TGTGCCAGCTCACGAGCGGGAGTGACAGATACGCAGTATTTT
>NA|NA|TRBV7-9|TRBJ1-3
CASSPERTGNTIYF
TGTGCCAGCAGCCCCGAGAGGACTGGAAACACCATATATTTT
>once|TRBD1|TRBV29-1|TRBJ1-2
CSVSGQGSYTF
TGCAGCGTTTCAGGACAGGGAAGCTACACCTTC
>few|TRBD1|TRBV5-1|TRBJ2-1
CASSPSGTENEQFF
TGCGCCAGCAGCCCCTCCGGGACAGAAAATGAGCAGTTCTTC
>NA|TRBD2|TRBV30|TRBJ2-5
CAWKPAGSKETQYF
TGTGCCTGGAAGCCAGCGGGGTCAAAAGAGACCCAGTACTTC
>once|TRBD1|TRBV7-2|TRBJ1-4
CASSLVQGGANEKLFF
TGTGCCAGCAGCTTAGTACAGGGGGGAGCTAATGAAAAACTGTTTTTT
>NA|NA|TRBV4-1|TRBJ1-4
CASSLRTVINTNEKLFF
TGCGCCAGCAGCCTTCGGACAGTAATAAATACTAATGAAAAACTGTTTTTT
>NA|NA|TRBV19|TRBJ2-7
CASSHPGTLSYEQYF
TGTGCCAGTAGTCACCCCGGGACACTCTCCTACGAGCAGTACTTC
>NA|TRBD2|TRBV9|TRBJ2-3
CASTRGGPTDTQYF
TGTGCCAGCACCCGGGGGGGCCCCACAGATACGCAGTATTTT
>NA|NA|TRBV7-9|TRBJ1-5
CASSSQESNQPQHF
TGTGCCAGCAGCTCACAGGAGAGCAATCAGCCCCAGCATTTT
>few|NA|TRBV7-9|TRBJ2-7
CASSPEGQQGSYEQYF
TGTGCCAGCAGCCCCGAGGGACAACAGGGCTCCTACGAGCAGTACTTC